Presented here are 18 T cell receptor beta chains from one specimen sequenced in a study of blood T cells in healthy people across ages. With a J-beta primer mix and a sample-barcoded 5' primer, a second PCR ran about 7 to 12 cycles. From the 5' RACE reads, TCRdb called clonotypes with MiXCR, one entry per CDR3 protein. The data hold about 1,600,000 distinct CDR3 sequences, with around two fifths observed a single time. The specimen sequenced was blood. The source of these receptors is a woman younger than 35 in good health.

The chain employs TRBV6-5 and TRBJ2-5; a possible D gene is TRBD2 (5 bases). The CDR3 has 12 amino acids. V was cut by 8 bases and J by 5 bases, with 12 bases left in between. Germline-derived CDR1 and CDR2 are MNHEY and SVGAGI. The CDR3 DNA reads as TGTGCCAGCGGGAGAATCGGGGAGACCCAGTACTTC. Amino acid sequence: CASGRIGETQYF.

The chain uses TRBV5-1 and TRBJ2-7; D uncertain. Looked up from germline, CDR1 is SGHRS and CDR2 is YFSETQ. CDR3 length: 14 amino acids. The V and J ends lost 3 bases and 0 bases respectively, with 10 bases between them. The CDR3 spells CASSSPESSYEQYF. The CDR3 DNA reads TGCGCCAGCAGCTCGCCCGAAAGCTCCTACGAGCAGTACTTC.

The chain is built from TRBV6-6 and TRBJ2-7; D gene ambiguous. The CDR3 length is 12 residues. CDR1 MNHNY and CDR2 SVGAGI come from the germline V gene (reference sequence). Trimming cost V 2 bases and J 6 bases, with 8 bases left between them. The CDR3 sequence: CASSYMAAEQYF. The CDR3 DNA reads TGTGCCAGCAGTTACATGGCCGCCGAGCAGTACTTC.

This clonotype has just a few counts. The chain carries TRBV28 and TRBJ2-3; 7 nucleotides align to TRBD2. This CDR3 has 13 residues. CDR1 and CDR2 from the germline V gene are MDHEN and SYDVKM. J was trimmed by 7 bases and V by 8 bases; bases with no gene match: 9. In nucleotides, the CDR3 is TGTGCCAGCGTGGGACCCGGGACTAATACGCAGTATTTT. This translates into CASVGPGTNTQYF.

The chain uses TRBV4-1 and TRBJ2-7; 7 bases match TRBD1. Germline CDR1 MGHRA, CDR2 YSYEKL. J gave up 3 bases and V 0 bases, and 14 bases lay outside the gene matches. This CDR3 spans 18 amino acids. The CDR3 is CASSQERFWDSQNYEQYF. CDR3 nucleotides: TGCGCCAGCAGCCAAGAGAGGTTCTGGGACAGCCAGAACTACGAGCAGTACTTC.

This clonotype was picked up many times. The V call is TRBV28, the J call TRBJ1-2, with D unclear. CDR1 is MDHEN and CDR2 is SYDVKM in the germline V gene. The CDR3 totals 12 residues. V lost 3 bases, J lost 2 bases, and 4 bases lay in between. The CDR3 sequence: CASSLINYGYTF. CDR3 nucleotides: TGTGCCAGCAGTTTGATCAACTATGGCTACACCTTC.

In this sample, this clonotype turned up a few times. Here the CDR3 DNA reads TGTGCCAGCAGCCAAGAAGCATCAGCCGTAGAGCAGTTCTTC. Protein sequence: CASSQEASAVEQFF. This sequence joins TRBV3-1 and TRBJ2-1, with unresolved D. This CDR3 has 14 residues. Trimming cost V 0 bases and J 10 bases, with 13 bases left between them. In germline, CDR1 is LGHDT, CDR2 YNNKEL (reference sequence).

This clonotype was seen more than once but under ten times. The chain is built from TRBV7-9 and TRBJ2-5; 12 positions agree with TRBD1. Gene TRBJ2-7 matches the end of the DNA better, so the J call may be wrong. CDR3 size: 16 residues. CDR1 and CDR2 (germline): SEHNR, FQNEAQ (reference sequence). Here the CDR3 reads CASSGAGTGGQYEQYF. CDR3 coding DNA: TGTGCCAGCAGCGGAGCCGGGACAGGGGGCCAGTACGAGCAGTACTTC.

The V and J genes are TRBV12-3 or TRBV12-4 and TRBJ1-5; the D is unclear. The CDR3 runs 18 residues. The V and J ends lost 3 bases and 2 bases respectively, with 20 bases between them. CDR3 protein: CASSFGGSLRGGNQPQHF. Written as DNA, the CDR3 is TGTGCCAGCAGTTTCGGTGGCTCACTTCGGGGAGGCAATCAGCCCCAGCATTTT.

To note about this clonotype: One junction end disagrees with the germline gene, perhaps due to a read error. This CDR3 reads CASSPALGGGTDTQYF. CDR3 in DNA: TGCGCCAGCAGCCCCGCGTTAGGCGGGGGCACCGATACGCAGTATTTT. The rearrangement uses TRBV5-1 and TRBJ2-3; weak D call: TRBD2 (7 bases). Germline-derived CDR1 and CDR2 are SGHRS and YFSETQ. CDR3 size: 16 residues. Supplemented by reference TRBV5-1 and TRBJ2-3, the full variable domain reads KAGVTQTPRYLIKTRGQQVTLSCSPISGHRSVSWYQQTPGQGLQFLFEYFSETQRNKGNFPGRFSGRQFSNSRSEMNVSTLELGDSALYLCASSPALGGGTDTQYFGPGTRLTVL.

There are a few counts of this clonotype. The chain joins TRBV7-9 to TRBJ2-3; 12 positions agree with TRBD2. The trim removed 10 bases at V and 0 bases at J, leaving 5 bases unmatched. This CDR3 contains 15 residues. The germline CDR1 and CDR2 sequences are SEHNR and FQNEAQ (reference sequence). The CDR3 bases are TGTGCCACCCGACTAGCGGGGGCTAGCACAGATACGCAGTATTTT. Its translation is CATRLAGASTDTQYF. Full variable domain (remainder filled in from reference TRBV7-9 and TRBJ2-3): DTGVSQNPRHKITKRGQNVTFRCDPISEHNRLYWYRQTLGQGPEFLTYFQNEAQLEKSRLLSDRFSAERPKGSFSTLEIQRTEQGDSAMYLCATRLAGASTDTQYFGPGTRLTVL.

J is TRBJ2-6 and V is TRBV29-1; D possibly corresponds to TRBD2 (5 bases). CDR1 and CDR2 (germline): SQVTM, ANQGSEA. V lost 3 bases to trimming and J lost 2 bases, with 8 bases between them. The CDR3 extends over 14 amino acids. The CDR3 DNA follows: TGCAGCGTTGATCTCGGGGCTGGGGCCAACGTCCTGACTTTC. Translated, it gives CSVDLGAGANVLTF.

V is TRBV5-1 and J is TRBJ2-5; perhaps TRBD2 as D (6 bases). The germline CDR1 and CDR2 sequences are SGHRS and YFSETQ. This CDR3 is built from 14 residues. V dropped 5 bases and J dropped 12 bases, with 23 bases sitting between them. The CDR3 DNA reads TGCGCCAGCAGACCCGGGACTGACCCGAGGATGGAGTACTTC. Protein sequence: CASRPGTDPRMEYF.

The CDR3 spells CASSFQAGGREETQYF. The CDR3 DNA reads as TGTGCCAGCAGTTTCCAGGCAGGGGGCAGAGAAGAGACCCAGTACTTC. V is TRBV12-3 or TRBV12-4 and J is TRBJ2-5; 8 bases map to TRBD1. After removal of 3 bases from V and 3 bases from J, the junction contained 9 bases not matched to a gene. This CDR3 region has 16 residues.

The chain joins TRBV7-9 to TRBJ2-3, with a weak D call TRBD2 (5 bases). The V gene's germline CDR1 is SEHNR and CDR2 FQNEAQ (reference sequence). With 4 bases removed from V and 1 base from J, the gap between germline ends came to 12 bases. CDR3 length equals 15 residues. CDR3 coding DNA: TGTGCCAGCAGCTCGCGAGCGGTAGGCACAGATACGCAGTATTTT. It yields the protein CASSSRAVGTDTQYF.

The DNA for the CDR3 is TGCAGTGCTAGAGATCTGGGGGCGGGGGACTTTTCCTACGAGCAGTACTTC. As protein: CSARDLGAGDFSYEQYF. J is TRBJ2-7 and V is TRBV20-1; TRBD2 might be the D (7 bases). CDR3 length: 17 residues. The V gene lost 0 bases and the J gene lost 1 base, with 19 bases spanning the gap. Germline loops: CDR1 DFQATT, CDR2 SNEGSKA (reference sequence).

V usage is TRBV19 and J usage is TRBJ2-1; the match to TRBD2 covers 10 bases. The length of the CDR3 is 14 residues. Germline assignment: CDR1 LNHDA and CDR2 SQIVND (reference sequence). With 10 bases clipped from V and 8 bases from J, the junction kept 11 bases outside the gene matches. This chain's CDR3 is CATASGSLVDEQFF. The CDR3 coding sequence is TGTGCCACGGCTAGCGGGAGTTTGGTCGATGAGCAGTTCTTC.

V usage is TRBV14 and J usage is TRBJ2-5; D not certain. Trimming took off 4 bases at V and 4 bases at J, with 10 bases between the two ends. CDR1 and CDR2 (germline): SGHDN, FVKESK. This CDR3 region has 13 residues. The CDR3 loop is CASSRSWGETQYF. The DNA for the CDR3 is TGTGCCAGCAGCCGGTCCTGGGGAGAGACCCAGTACTTC.